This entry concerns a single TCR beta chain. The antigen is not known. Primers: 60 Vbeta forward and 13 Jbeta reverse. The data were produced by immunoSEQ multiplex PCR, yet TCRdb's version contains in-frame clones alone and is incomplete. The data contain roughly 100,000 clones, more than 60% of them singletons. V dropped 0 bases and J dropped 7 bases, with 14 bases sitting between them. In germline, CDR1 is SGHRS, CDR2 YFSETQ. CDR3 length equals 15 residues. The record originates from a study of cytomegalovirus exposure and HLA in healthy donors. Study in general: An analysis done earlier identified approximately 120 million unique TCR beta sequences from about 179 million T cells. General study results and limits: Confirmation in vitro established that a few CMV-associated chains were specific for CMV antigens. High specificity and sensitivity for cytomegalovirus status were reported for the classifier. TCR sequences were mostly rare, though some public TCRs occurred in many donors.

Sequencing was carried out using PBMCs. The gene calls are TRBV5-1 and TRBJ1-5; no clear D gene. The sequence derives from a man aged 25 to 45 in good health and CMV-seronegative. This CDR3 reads CASSLGASAGQPQHF. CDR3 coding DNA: TGCGCCAGCAGCTTGGGGGCATCGGCAGGCCAGCCCCAGCATTTT.